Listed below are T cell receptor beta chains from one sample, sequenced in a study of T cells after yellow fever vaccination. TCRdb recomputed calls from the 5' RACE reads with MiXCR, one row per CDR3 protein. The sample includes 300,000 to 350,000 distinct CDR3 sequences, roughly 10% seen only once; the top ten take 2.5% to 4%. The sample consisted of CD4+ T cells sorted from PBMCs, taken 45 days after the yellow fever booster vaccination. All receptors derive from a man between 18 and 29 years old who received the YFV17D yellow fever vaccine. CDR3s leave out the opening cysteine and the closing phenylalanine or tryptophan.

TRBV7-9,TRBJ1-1,ASSQTGGGEAF
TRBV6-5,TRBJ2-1,SSSYLGLQRHEQF
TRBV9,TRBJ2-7,ASSLGPGGLSYEQY
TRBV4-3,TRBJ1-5,ASSQGTGSGNQPQH
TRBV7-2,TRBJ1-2,ASSRRQESYT
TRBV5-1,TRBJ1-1,ASSSGQVITEAF
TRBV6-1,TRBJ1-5,ASSGTNTWGALQPQH
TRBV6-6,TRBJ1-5,ASGEGLGSQPQH
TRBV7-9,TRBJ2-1,ASSFRGWSSYNEQF
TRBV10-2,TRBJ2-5,ASSTGTSGGGETQY
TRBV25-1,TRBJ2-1,ASSVGGGVNEQF
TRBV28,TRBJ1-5,ASSLTQGQGLGQPQH
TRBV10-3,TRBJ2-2,ATGPNRDRVSGELF